The clone carrying this T cell receptor beta chain showed up just a few times. No antigen is known for it. The sample originates from a study of CD8+ T cells in alopecia areata. Study-level background: Treated individuals took tofacitinib by mouth, 5 to 10 mg twice daily. Study-level findings and limits: In scalp and blood, many expanded lesional clones persisted during tofacitinib.

The treatment is: oral pan-JAK inhibitor, 5-10 mg twice daily. The CDR3 sequence is 16 residues long. CDR1 is MNHEY, CDR2 SVGAGI, per germline. Trimming shortened V by 2 bases and J by 0 bases, and 13 bases separated the two germline ends. RNA extraction was followed by reverse transcription into cDNA, which acted as the sequencing template. The repertoire was sequenced with immunoSEQ multiplex PCR; TCRdb's copy has only in-frame clones and lacks some. The sample includes roughly 150,000 clones, roughly 50% of them seen just once. The specimen comprised CD8+ T cells sorted from blood, sampled at week 4, from a patient treated with tofacitinib. The TCR comes from a human donor with alopecia areata. V is TRBV6-5 and J is TRBJ1-1; tentatively, D is TRBD1 (5 bases). The chain's CDR3 is CASSYGQGLMNTEAFF. CDR3 sequence (DNA): TGTGCCAGCAGTTACGGGCAGGGCCTCATGAACACTGAAGCTTTCTTT.